Shown below are 30 T cell receptor beta chains from a single sample sequenced in a study of PD-1 blockade in classical Hodgkin lymphoma. Time point reported: newly diagnosed, previously untreated cHL patient sample. The study purified CD4+ T cells from thawed PBMCs using magnetic negative selection. Data came from immunoSEQ multiplex PCR; TCRdb stores just in-frame clones and leaves some out. The sample holds more than 15,000 clones; about 90% are singletons and the top ten take roughly 0.5%. Sequenced material: CD4+ T cells from blood. Receptors were obtained from a human donor with classical Hodgkin lymphoma.

The chain combines TRBV11-3 with TRBJ2-1; 9 nucleotides align to TRBD2. V trimming: 6 bases; J trimming: 4 bases; junction bases outside the gene matches: 7. The CDR3 has 15 residues. Germline lookup yields CDR1 SGHNT and CDR2 YENEEA. The CDR3 loop reads CASSGGRAPYNEQFF. The CDR3 DNA sequence: TGTGCCAGCAGTGGCGGGAGGGCCCCTTACAATGAGCAGTTCTTC.

This chain joins TRBV6-5 and TRBJ2-7; tentative D call: TRBD1 (5 bases). This CDR3 contains 13 residues. The V gene's germline CDR1 is MNHEY and CDR2 SVGAGI. Trimming left V 1 base short and J 9 bases short, with 13 bases between. The DNA for the CDR3 is TGTGCCAGCAGTTACTACGACAGAGGCTGGCAGTACTTC. Its protein is CASSYYDRGWQYF.

Here the CDR3 DNA reads TGTGCCAGCAGCCAAGATAGGGGGATTTGGAACGAGCAGTACTTC. This translates into CASSQDRGIWNEQYF. The V call is TRBV4-2, the J call TRBJ2-7; possible D gene TRBD1, 6 bases. In germline, CDR1 is LGHNA, CDR2 YNFKEQ. The CDR3 has 15 amino acids. V was shortened by 0 bases and J by 5 bases, with 14 bases between the two germline ends.

This clone was observed once. This chain connects TRBV6-6 to TRBJ1-5; D possibly corresponds to TRBD1 (5 bases). CDR1 MNHNY and CDR2 SVGAGI come from the germline V gene (reference sequence). Trimming stripped 5 bases from V and 6 bases from J, with 11 bases between. The CDR3 is 13 amino acids. CDR3 DNA sequence: TGTGCCAGCAGTCCCGGGGGAGTTCAGCCCCAGCATTTT. Protein sequence: CASSPGGVQPQHF.

The chain carries TRBV5-1 and TRBJ2-6; 12 positions match TRBD1. The CDR3 contains 18 residues. The germline gives CDR1 SGHRS, CDR2 YFSETQ. V lost 0 bases, J lost 4 bases, and 5 bases stayed unmatched. CDR3 nucleotides: TGCGCCAGCAGCTTGGAGGGACAGGGGGCGTGGGGGGCCAACGTCCTGACTTTC. Amino acids: CASSLEGQGAWGANVLTF.

This clone was recorded once. V gene TRBV2 combines with J gene TRBJ2-4; D gene uncertain. V gave up 8 bases and J gave up 2 bases, with 7 bases separating them. Per the germline V gene, CDR1 is SNHLY and CDR2 is FYNNEI. This CDR3 contains 12 residues. This CDR3 is CASVTPKNIQYF. The CDR3 DNA reads TGTGCCAGCGTGACTCCCAAAAACATTCAGTACTTC.

The chain employs TRBV5-1 and TRBJ2-3; 8 positions match TRBD2. With V trimmed by 2 bases and J by 1 base, 6 bases remained unmatched. The CDR3 is made up of 16 amino acids. Germline CDR1 SGHRS, CDR2 YFSETQ. The CDR3 DNA reads as TGCGCCAGCAGCTTAGATCGAGCGGGAGGCACAGATACGCAGTATTTT. Translating gives CASSLDRAGGTDTQYF.

The chain recombines TRBV2 with TRBJ1-3; D gene ambiguous. Germline V lookup: CDR1 SNHLY, CDR2 FYNNEI. The CDR3 length is 15 residues. Trimming took off 6 bases at V and 0 bases at J, with 12 bases between the two ends. The CDR3 DNA reads as TGTGCCAGCAGCAGGAGCAGGAGCTCTGGAAACACCATATATTTT. It is translated as CASSRSRSSGNTIYF.

V is TRBV5-1 and J is TRBJ2-1; a possible D gene is TRBD1 (6 bases). Trimming left V 4 bases short and J 8 bases short, with 10 bases between. Germline CDR1 reads SGHRS; CDR2 reads YFSETQ. This CDR3 contains 12 residues. The CDR3: CASSIQGHEQFF. Here the CDR3 DNA reads TGCGCCAGCAGCATACAGGGCCATGAGCAGTTCTTC.

DNA for the CDR3: TGCGCCAGCAGCTTGGAACCCCACTATGGCTACACCTTC. Translated: CASSLEPHYGYTF. This chain links TRBV5-1 with TRBJ1-2; no definite D call. V shed 0 bases and J shed 3 bases, with 6 bases lying between them. The CDR3 contains 13 residues. Germline values: CDR1 SGHRS, CDR2 YFSETQ.

This clone was detected a few times. The CDR3 coding sequence is TGTGCCAGCAGCGTAGTGAACACTGAAGCTTTCTTT. This sequence encodes CASSVVNTEAFF. The V call is TRBV9, the J call TRBJ1-1, with D uncertain. Trimming took off 0 bases at V and 0 bases at J, with 0 bases between the two ends. Germline V lookup: CDR1 SGDLS, CDR2 YYNGEE. This CDR3 spans 12 amino acids.

The rearrangement links TRBV28 to TRBJ2-1; 13 bases align to TRBD2. From germline, CDR1 is MDHEN and CDR2 SYDVKM. V was pared by 4 bases and J by 3 bases, with 3 bases of the junction left unmatched. This CDR3 has 16 amino acids. CDR3 sequence (DNA): TGTGCCAGCAGTTGGGGACTAGCGGGACTCTACAATGAGCAGTTCTTC. It is translated as CASSWGLAGLYNEQFF.

The gene calls are TRBV5-8 and TRBJ1-1; possible D gene TRBD1, 5 bases. The CDR3 totals 13 residues. The V end was cut by 4 bases, the J end by 0 bases, with 7 bases between. From germline, CDR1 is SGHTS and CDR2 YDEGEE. The CDR3 loop is CASSGGLNTEAFF. CDR3 DNA sequence: TGTGCCAGCAGCGGGGGATTGAACACTGAAGCTTTCTTT.

The CDR3 bases are TGTGCCAGCAGTTCTACAGGGAATGGCTCACCCCTCCACTTT. This encodes CASSSTGNGSPLHF. The rearrangement uses TRBV6-5 and TRBJ1-6; D might be TRBD1 (6 bases). Germline V lookup: CDR1 MNHEY, CDR2 SVGAGI. V lost 4 bases to trimming and J lost 10 bases, with 14 bases between them. The CDR3 has 14 residues.

The gene calls are TRBV5-1 and TRBJ1-1, with a tentative D call TRBD1 (6 bases). Germline V lookup: CDR1 SGHRS, CDR2 YFSETQ. Trimming took 7 bases from V and 6 from J, leaving 16 bases between them. The CDR3 length is 13 residues. The CDR3 bases are TGCGCCAGCTGTCCGGAGGGGGTCCCTGAAGCTTTCTTT. Its protein product is CASCPEGVPEAFF.

The chain is built from TRBV7-6 and TRBJ2-2; weak D call: TRBD2 (5 bases). V was shortened by 8 bases and J by 5 bases, with 21 bases between the two germline ends. This CDR3 contains 16 residues. CDR1 is SGHVS, CDR2 FNYEAQ, per germline. The CDR3 DNA follows: TGTGCCAGCTTCACCGACCGCACCCCGGGGACCGGGGAGCTGTTTTTT. Amino acid sequence: CASFTDRTPGTGELFF.

The genes are TRBV5-5 and TRBJ1-4, with TRBD1 identical over 9 bases. The CDR3 length is 16 residues. The ends lost 3 bases at V and 5 bases at J; junction bases unmatched: 8. Germline V CDR1 and CDR2: SGHKS, YYEKEE (reference sequence). CDR3 DNA: TGTGCCAGCAGCTGGACAGGGGAATGGGACAATGAAAAACTGTTTTTT. It translates to CASSWTGEWDNEKLFF.

The genes are TRBV2 and TRBJ2-7; D gene unclear. Trimming took off 0 bases at V and 7 bases at J, with 10 bases between the two ends. Germline V lookup: CDR1 SNHLY, CDR2 FYNNEI. The CDR3 extends over 13 amino acids. CDR3 protein: CASSEAGTGEQYF. CDR3 sequence (DNA): TGTGCCAGCAGTGAAGCAGGCACCGGGGAGCAGTACTTC. Supplemented by reference TRBV2 and TRBJ2-7, the full variable domain reads EPEVTQTPSHQVTQMGQEVILRCVPISNHLYFYWYRQILGQKVEFLVSFYNNEISEKSEIFDDQFSVERPDGSNFTLKIRSTKLEDSAMYFCASSEAGTGEQYFGPGTRLTVT.

J is TRBJ2-7 and V is TRBV6-6; the D gene is possibly TRBD2 (5 bases). This CDR3 has 13 amino acids. V lost 2 bases to trimming and J lost 2 bases, with 7 bases between them. Germline assignment: CDR1 MNHNY and CDR2 SVGAGI (reference sequence). As DNA, the CDR3 is TGTGCCAGCAGTTACCCGGGAACCTACGAGCAGTACTTC. Its translation: CASSYPGTYEQYF.

This clone was seen a few times. The chain recombines TRBV6-6 with TRBJ2-5; D is uncertain. The CDR3 is 12 amino acids. Trimming cost V 0 bases and J 2 bases, with 1 base left between them. Germline CDR1 and CDR2: MNHNY and SVGAGI (reference sequence). The CDR3 reads CASSYSQETQYF. The DNA for the CDR3 is TGTGCCAGCAGTTACTCTCAAGAGACCCAGTACTTC.

V is TRBV5-1 and J is TRBJ2-5; possibly TRBD1 or TRBD2 for D (5 bases each). Germline CDR1 and CDR2: SGHRS and YFSETQ. The CDR3 runs 14 residues. The V end lost 7 bases, the J end lost 1 base, and 14 bases lay between the germline ends. The CDR3 coding sequence is TGCGCCAGCCCCCCTACGGGGCTCCAAGAGACCCAGTACTTC. Protein: CASPPTGLQETQYF.

The chain combines TRBV7-2 with TRBJ1-5; maybe TRBD1 (5 bases). This CDR3 has 13 amino acids. The germline V gene encodes CDR1 SGHTA and CDR2 FQGNSA. The V and J ends lost 0 bases and 6 bases respectively, with 6 bases between them. This CDR3 is CASSLAGRQPQHF. The CDR3 DNA reads TGTGCCAGCAGCTTAGCGGGGCGTCAGCCCCAGCATTTT.

This clone appeared a few times. The chain combines TRBV12-5 with TRBJ1-1, with D tentatively TRBD1 (5 bases). From germline, CDR1 is LGHNT and CDR2 FRNRAP. Trimming shortened V by 4 bases and J by 4 bases, and 10 bases separated the two germline ends. The CDR3 runs 13 residues. CDR3 region: CASGSGGGTEAFF. The CDR3 DNA reads as TGTGCTAGTGGTTCGGGGGGAGGCACTGAAGCTTTCTTT.

The chain links TRBV18 to TRBJ1-1, with unresolved D. This CDR3 has 13 residues. Germline lookup yields CDR1 KGHSH and CDR2 LQKENI. V lost 4 bases and J 3 bases, leaving 9 bases between the germline ends. CDR3 protein: CASSLHRDTEAFF. CDR3 DNA sequence: TGTGCCAGCTCACTACATAGGGACACTGAAGCTTTCTTT.

The V gene is TRBV5-1, the J gene TRBJ1-1; D uncertain. V gave up 0 bases and J gave up 0 bases, with 9 bases separating them. Looked up from germline, CDR1 is SGHRS and CDR2 is YFSETQ. The CDR3 is 15 amino acids. The CDR3 nucleotides read TGCGCCAGCAGCTTGGATCCGGGATTGAACACTGAAGCTTTCTTT. Amino acids: CASSLDPGLNTEAFF.

DNA of the CDR3: TGCGCCAGCAGCCACGGGATCAGTCCTGAAGCTTTCTTT. This gives the protein CASSHGISPEAFF. The gene calls are TRBV4-1 and TRBJ1-1; D is ambiguous. Trimming took 3 bases from V and 6 from J, leaving 11 bases between them. The CDR3 is made up of 13 amino acids. Germline assignment: CDR1 MGHRA and CDR2 YSYEKL.

The J gene is TRBJ2-1, the V gene TRBV28; the D is unclear. The germline V gene has CDR1 MDHEN and CDR2 SYDVKM. Trimming removed 6 bases from V and 6 bases from J, with 18 bases in between. CDR3 size: 15 residues. CDR3 DNA: TGTGCCAGCAGCTTCCAGGCTGCTTGGTCCAATGAGCAGTTCTTC. Residues: CASSFQAAWSNEQFF. The full variable domain, with the rest looked up from reference TRBV28 and TRBJ2-1, is DVKVTQSSRYLVKRTGEKVFLECVQDMDHENMFWYRQDPGLGLRLIYFSYDVKMKEKGDIPEGYSVSREKKERFSLILESASTNQTSMYLCASSFQAAWSNEQFFGPGTRLTVL.

V usage is TRBV6-7 and J usage is TRBJ2-2; 8 nucleotides match TRBD2. TRBV6-7 belongs to the ORF category, with a function that is uncertain. This CDR3 contains 16 residues. The trim removed 2 bases at V and 2 bases at J, leaving 4 bases unmatched. CDR3 nucleotides: TGTGCCAGCAGTTACGGACTAGCTCGTAACACCGGGGAGCTGTTTTTT. Protein product: CASSYGLARNTGELFF.

The V call is TRBV5-4, the J call TRBJ1-5; no clear D gene. The CDR3 has 13 residues. The ends were cut back, 0 bases at V and 6 bases at J, with 7 bases in the middle. Germline CDR1 and CDR2: SGHNT and YYREEE (reference sequence). DNA for the CDR3: TGTGCCAGCAGCTTGGATGGGAGTCAGCCCCAGCATTTT. Its translation: CASSLDGSQPQHF.

The CDR3 DNA reads as TGTGCCAGCAGACTGGGCGGACATAGCAATCAGCCCCAGCATTTT. It encodes CASRLGGHSNQPQHF. This rearrangement joins TRBV6-1 to TRBJ1-5; perhaps TRBD1 as D (5 bases). V lost 6 bases to trimming and J lost 0 bases, with 12 bases between them. The length of the CDR3 is 15 residues. Germline loops: CDR1 MNHNS, CDR2 SASEGT.